The rows below give T cell receptor beta chains drawn from one sample of a study of persistence of HIV-infected CD4 T cells. For these receptors, no antigen is known. This table comes from immunoSEQ multiplex PCR, and its TCRdb copy is limited to in-frame clones, with some not included. The sample includes 43,000 or so clones, around 92% seen only once; the top ten take around 0.92%. Sequencing was performed on CD4+ T cells sorted from PBMCs after 18-hour stimulation, taken from a patient who received antiretroviral therapy. Every receptor here comes from an adult man with HIV who was CMV-seropositive. The CDR3 runs from the conserved cysteine through the conserved F or W. Fields, in order: J gene, V gene, D gene, clone size, CDR3 DNA, CDR3 protein. A D gene is named only where the DNA matches it firmly. Expanded clones get a size class; other rows say once, few or many, or leave the size out.

j_call: TRBJ1-1
v_call: TRBV2
d_call: TRBD1
clone_size: few
cdr3_nt: TGTGCCAGCACCCTGACAGGGGGAACTGAAGCTTTCTTT
cdr3_aa: CASTLTGGTEAFF

j_call: TRBJ2-3
v_call: TRBV5-1
d_call: -
clone_size: -
cdr3_nt: TGCGCCAGCAGCTTGGTGGGGGCGGGCGATACGCAGTATTTT
cdr3_aa: CASSLVGAGDTQYF

j_call: TRBJ2-7
v_call: TRBV29-1
d_call: -
clone_size: -
cdr3_nt: TGCAGCGTTGAGGCTGGGAGCTCCTACGAGCAGTACTTC
cdr3_aa: CSVEAGSSYEQYF

j_call: TRBJ1-3
v_call: TRBV19
d_call: -
clone_size: -
cdr3_nt: TGTGCCAGCCGCGCGTATACAGACGGCAACACCATATATTTT
cdr3_aa: CASRAYTDGNTIYF

j_call: TRBJ2-3
v_call: TRBV6-6
d_call: -
clone_size: -
cdr3_nt: TGTGCCAGCAGTTGGACAGACCCTACAGATACGCAGTATTTT
cdr3_aa: CASSWTDPTDTQYF

j_call: TRBJ2-7
v_call: TRBV7-8
d_call: -
clone_size: -
cdr3_nt: TGTGCCAGCAGCCCTCGAGGGGGGTTATCCTACGAGCAGTACTTC
cdr3_aa: CASSPRGGLSYEQYF

j_call: TRBJ1-5
v_call: TRBV2
d_call: -
clone_size: -
cdr3_nt: TGTGCCAGCAGTGAACGGAGTTGGAATCAGCCCCAGCATTTT
cdr3_aa: CASSERSWNQPQHF

j_call: TRBJ1-2
v_call: TRBV18
d_call: -
clone_size: -
cdr3_nt: TGTGCCAGCTCACCCCCCGGACAGCCTAACTATGGCTACACCTTC
cdr3_aa: CASSPPGQPNYGYTF

j_call: TRBJ1-2
v_call: TRBV7-9
d_call: TRBD1
clone_size: -
cdr3_nt: TGTGCCAGCAGCCGACAGGGGTCCGATGGCTACACCTTC
cdr3_aa: CASSRQGSDGYTF

j_call: TRBJ1-5
v_call: TRBV12-5
d_call: -
clone_size: -
cdr3_nt: TGTGCTAGTGGGAGACACGCCCAGCCCCAGCATTTT
cdr3_aa: CASGRHAQPQHF

j_call: TRBJ1-2
v_call: TRBV3-1/TRBV3-2
d_call: TRBD1
clone_size: -
cdr3_nt: TGTGCCAGCAGCCCCGGGACAGGGGGCGCGGGGAAAAACTATGGCTACACCTTC
cdr3_aa: CASSPGTGGAGKNYGYTF

j_call: TRBJ1-4
v_call: TRBV19
d_call: -
clone_size: -
cdr3_nt: TGTGCCAGTAGTATAGATCTGCGGGGATCAAATGAAAAACTGTTTTTT
cdr3_aa: CASSIDLRGSNEKLFF

j_call: TRBJ1-2
v_call: TRBV20-1
d_call: -
clone_size: few
cdr3_nt: TGCAGTGCTTCGAACTATGGCTACACCTTC
cdr3_aa: CSASNYGYTF

j_call: TRBJ2-1
v_call: TRBV6-5
d_call: TRBD2
clone_size: -
cdr3_nt: TGTGCCAGCAGTTCTCTAGCGGGGGGGCTCGATGAGCAGTTCTTC
cdr3_aa: CASSSLAGGLDEQFF

j_call: TRBJ1-1
v_call: TRBV5-1
d_call: -
clone_size: -
cdr3_nt: TGCGCCAGCAGCTCAGAGACGAACACTGAAGCTTTCTTT
cdr3_aa: CASSSETNTEAFF

j_call: TRBJ2-2
v_call: TRBV7-6
d_call: -
clone_size: -
cdr3_nt: TGTGCCAGCAGCTTAGTACAGAAAGCTCCCGGGGAGCTGTTTTTT
cdr3_aa: CASSLVQKAPGELFF

j_call: TRBJ2-3
v_call: TRBV27
d_call: -
clone_size: -
cdr3_nt: TGTGCCAGCCGACTAGGGGGCGCGAGCACAGATACGCAGTATTTT
cdr3_aa: CASRLGGASTDTQYF

j_call: TRBJ1-1
v_call: TRBV2
d_call: -
clone_size: -
cdr3_nt: TGTGCCAGCAGGGGGGGCCCCACTGAAGCTTTCTTT
cdr3_aa: CASRGGPTEAFF

j_call: TRBJ1-6
v_call: TRBV2
d_call: -
clone_size: -
cdr3_nt: TGTGCCAGCCAGGGTGGGGTTCCGTATTCACCCCTCCACTTT
cdr3_aa: CASQGGVPYSPLHF

j_call: TRBJ2-6
v_call: TRBV5-1
d_call: -
clone_size: few
cdr3_nt: TGCGCCAGCAGCTTGGAGTTTGGCAGGGCCAACGTCCTGACTTTC
cdr3_aa: CASSLEFGRANVLTF